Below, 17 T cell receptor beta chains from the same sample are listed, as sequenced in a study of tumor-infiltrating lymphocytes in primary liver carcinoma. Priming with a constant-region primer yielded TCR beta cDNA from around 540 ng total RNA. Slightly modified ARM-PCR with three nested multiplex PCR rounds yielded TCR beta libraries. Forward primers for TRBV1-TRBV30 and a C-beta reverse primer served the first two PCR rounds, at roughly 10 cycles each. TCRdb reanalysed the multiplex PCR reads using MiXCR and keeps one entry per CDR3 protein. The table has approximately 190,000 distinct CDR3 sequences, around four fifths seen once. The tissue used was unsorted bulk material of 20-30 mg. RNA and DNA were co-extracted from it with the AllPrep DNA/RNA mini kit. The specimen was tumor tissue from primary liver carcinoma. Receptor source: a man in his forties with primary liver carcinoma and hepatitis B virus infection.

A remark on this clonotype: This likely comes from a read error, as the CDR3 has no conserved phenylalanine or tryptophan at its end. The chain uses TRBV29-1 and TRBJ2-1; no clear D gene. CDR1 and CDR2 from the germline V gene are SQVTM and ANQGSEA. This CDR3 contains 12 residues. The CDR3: CSVMSILNEQFL. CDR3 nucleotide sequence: TGCAGCGTTATGAGTATTCTTAATGAACAGTTCTTA.

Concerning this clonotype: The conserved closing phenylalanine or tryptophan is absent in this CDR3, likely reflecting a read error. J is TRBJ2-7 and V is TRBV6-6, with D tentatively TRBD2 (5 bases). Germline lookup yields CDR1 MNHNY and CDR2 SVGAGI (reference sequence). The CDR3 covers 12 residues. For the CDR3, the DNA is TGTACCAGCAGTCGTACACTAGGCGAGCAGTACCTC. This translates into CTSSRTLGEQYL.

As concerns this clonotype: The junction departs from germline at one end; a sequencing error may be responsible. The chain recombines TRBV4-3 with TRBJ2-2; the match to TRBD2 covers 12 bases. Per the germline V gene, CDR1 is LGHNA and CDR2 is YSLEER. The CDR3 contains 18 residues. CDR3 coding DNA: TGCACCAGCAGCCGGGGACTAGCGGGTTCCGCCAAAACCGGGAAGCTGTTTTTT. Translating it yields CTSSRGLAGSAKTGKLFF.

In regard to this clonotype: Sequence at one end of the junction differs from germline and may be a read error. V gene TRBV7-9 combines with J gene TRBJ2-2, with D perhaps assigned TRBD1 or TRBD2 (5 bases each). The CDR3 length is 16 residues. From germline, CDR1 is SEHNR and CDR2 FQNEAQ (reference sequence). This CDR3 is CASSLVLQGWTGVLFF. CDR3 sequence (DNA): TGTGCTAGCAGCTTAGTACTTCAGGGTTGGACCGGGGTGCTGTTTTTT. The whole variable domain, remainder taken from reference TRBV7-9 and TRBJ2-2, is DTGVSQNPRHKITKRGQNVTFRCDPISEHNRLYWYRQTLGQGPEFLTYFQNEAQLEKSRLLSDRFSAERPKGSFSTLEIQRTEQGDSAMYLCASSLVLQGWTGVLFFGEGSRLTVL.

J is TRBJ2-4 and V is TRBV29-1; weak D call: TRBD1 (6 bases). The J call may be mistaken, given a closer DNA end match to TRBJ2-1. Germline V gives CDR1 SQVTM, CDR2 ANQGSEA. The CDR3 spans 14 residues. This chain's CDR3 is CSIRDTLAKNIQFF. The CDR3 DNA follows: TGCAGCATCCGGGACACCCTAGCCAAAAACATTCAGTTCTTC.

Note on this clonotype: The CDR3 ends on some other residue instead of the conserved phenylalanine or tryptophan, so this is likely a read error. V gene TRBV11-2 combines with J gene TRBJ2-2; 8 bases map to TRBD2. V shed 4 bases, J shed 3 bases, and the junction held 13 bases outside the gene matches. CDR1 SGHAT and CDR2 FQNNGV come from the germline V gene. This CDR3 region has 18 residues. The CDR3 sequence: CASSWDAPGLVDTGELFI. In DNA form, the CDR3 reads TGTGCCAGCAGCTGGGACGCCCCGGGACTAGTGGACACCGGGGAGCTGTTTATT.

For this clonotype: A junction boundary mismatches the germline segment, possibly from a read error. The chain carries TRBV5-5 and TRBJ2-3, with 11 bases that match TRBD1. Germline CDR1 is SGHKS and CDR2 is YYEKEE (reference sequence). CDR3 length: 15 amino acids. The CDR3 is CASGWDRGSSDTQYF. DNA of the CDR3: TGTGCCAGCGGCTGGGACAGGGGGAGTTCAGATACACAGTATTTT.

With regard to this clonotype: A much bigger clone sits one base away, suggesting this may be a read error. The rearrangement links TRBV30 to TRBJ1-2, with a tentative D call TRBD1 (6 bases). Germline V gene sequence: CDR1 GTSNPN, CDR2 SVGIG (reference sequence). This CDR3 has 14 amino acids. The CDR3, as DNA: TGTGCCTGGACTCGGGACACTTCTAGCTATGGCCACACCTTC. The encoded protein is CAWTRDTSSYGHTF.

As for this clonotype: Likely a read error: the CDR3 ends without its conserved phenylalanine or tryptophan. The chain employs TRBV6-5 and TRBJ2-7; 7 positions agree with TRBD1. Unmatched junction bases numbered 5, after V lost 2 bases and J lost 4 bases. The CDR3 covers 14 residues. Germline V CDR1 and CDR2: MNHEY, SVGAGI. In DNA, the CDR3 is TGTGCCAGCAGTTACCAGGACAGGAAATACGAGCAGTACTTG. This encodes CASSYQDRKYEQYL.

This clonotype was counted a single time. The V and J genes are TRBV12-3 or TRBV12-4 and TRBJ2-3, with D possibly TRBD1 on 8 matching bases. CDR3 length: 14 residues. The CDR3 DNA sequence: TGTAGCAGCAGGGAGGGGACAGGTTCTGGTACGCAGTATTTT. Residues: CSSREGTGSGTQYF.

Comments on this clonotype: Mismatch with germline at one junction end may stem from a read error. This CDR3 is CVSSSHYEQYF. For the CDR3, the DNA is TGTGTCAGCAGCTCGCACTACGAGCAGTACTTC. This rearrangement joins TRBV5-4 to TRBJ2-7; D unresolved. The CDR3 spans 11 residues. The germline gives CDR1 SGHNT, CDR2 YYREEE (reference sequence).

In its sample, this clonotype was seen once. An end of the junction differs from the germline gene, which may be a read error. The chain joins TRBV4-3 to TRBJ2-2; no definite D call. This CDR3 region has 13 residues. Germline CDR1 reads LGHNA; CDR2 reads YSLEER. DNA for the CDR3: TGCGCCGGCAGCCAAGATTGGTACGTGGAGCTGTTTTTT. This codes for CAGSQDWYVELFF.

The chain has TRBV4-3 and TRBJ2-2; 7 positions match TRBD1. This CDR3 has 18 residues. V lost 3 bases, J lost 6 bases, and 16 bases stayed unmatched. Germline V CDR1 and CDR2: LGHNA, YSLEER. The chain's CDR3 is CASSHAPWGARGPGELFF. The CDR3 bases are TGCGCCAGCAGCCACGCCCCTTGGGGAGCGAGGGGGCCCGGGGAGCTGTTTTTT.

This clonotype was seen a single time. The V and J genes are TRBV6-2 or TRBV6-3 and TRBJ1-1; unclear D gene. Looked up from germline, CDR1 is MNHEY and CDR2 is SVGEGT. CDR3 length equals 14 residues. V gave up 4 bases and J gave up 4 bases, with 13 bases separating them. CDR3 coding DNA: TGTGCCAGCAGTTGTTCCACAAGGCTCACTGAAGCTTTCTTT. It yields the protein CASSCSTRLTEAFF.

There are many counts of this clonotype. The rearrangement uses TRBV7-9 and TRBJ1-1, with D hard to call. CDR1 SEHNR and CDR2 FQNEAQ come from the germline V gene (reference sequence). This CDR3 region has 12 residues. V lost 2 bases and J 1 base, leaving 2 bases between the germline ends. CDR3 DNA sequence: TGTGCCAGCAGCTTACAGAACACTGAAGCTTTCTTT. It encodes CASSLQNTEAFF.

The CDR3 sequence: CASSDSGTGDGYTF. CDR3 coding DNA: TGCGCCAGCAGCGATTCCGGGACAGGGGATGGCTACACCTTC. This chain connects TRBV4-3 to TRBJ1-2; TRBD1 matches at 10 bases. The CDR3 loop spans 14 amino acids. Germline lookup yields CDR1 LGHNA and CDR2 YSLEER. V lost 5 bases to trimming and J lost 6 bases; unmatched junction nucleotides: 6.

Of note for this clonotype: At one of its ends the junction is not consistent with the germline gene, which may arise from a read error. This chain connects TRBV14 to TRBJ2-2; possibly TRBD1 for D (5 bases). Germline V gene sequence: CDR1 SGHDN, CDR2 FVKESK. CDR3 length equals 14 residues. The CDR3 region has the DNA TGTGTCAGCAGCTTGACAGCGATCACCGGGGAGCTGTTTTTT. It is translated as CVSSLTAITGELFF.